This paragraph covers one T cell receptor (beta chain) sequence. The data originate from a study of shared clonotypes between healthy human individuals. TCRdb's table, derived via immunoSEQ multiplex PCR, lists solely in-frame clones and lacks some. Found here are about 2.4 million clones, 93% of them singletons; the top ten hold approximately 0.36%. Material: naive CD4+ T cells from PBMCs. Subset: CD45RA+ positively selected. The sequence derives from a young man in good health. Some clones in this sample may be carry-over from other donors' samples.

CDR3 protein: CASSLSGGRNNEQFF. CDR3 nucleotide sequence: TGTGCCAGCAGCTTATCTGGCGGGAGGAATAATGAGCAGTTCTTC. The rearrangement links TRBV11-3 to TRBJ2-1, with 8 nucleotides matching TRBD2. Germline CDR1 SGHNT, CDR2 YENEEA. Trimming removed 2 bases from V and 7 bases from J; junction bases left unmatched: 7. The CDR3 totals 15 residues.